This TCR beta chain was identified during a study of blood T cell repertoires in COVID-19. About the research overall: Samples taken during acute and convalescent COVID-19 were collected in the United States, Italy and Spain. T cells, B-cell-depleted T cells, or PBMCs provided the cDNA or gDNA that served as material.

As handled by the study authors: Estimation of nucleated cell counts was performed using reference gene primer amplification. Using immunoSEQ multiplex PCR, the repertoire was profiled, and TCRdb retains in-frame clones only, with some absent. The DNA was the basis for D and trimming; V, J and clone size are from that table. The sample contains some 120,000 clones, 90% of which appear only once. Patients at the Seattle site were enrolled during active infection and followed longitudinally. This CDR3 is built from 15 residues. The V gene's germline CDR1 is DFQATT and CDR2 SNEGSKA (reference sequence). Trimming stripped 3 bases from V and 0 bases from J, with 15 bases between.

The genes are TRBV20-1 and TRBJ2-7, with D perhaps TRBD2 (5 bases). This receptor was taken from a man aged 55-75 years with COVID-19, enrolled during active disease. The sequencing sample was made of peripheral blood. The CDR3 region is CSASLWRVISYEQYF. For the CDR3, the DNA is TGCAGTGCTAGTCTTTGGCGGGTGATCTCCTACGAGCAGTACTTC.